The 6 T cell receptor beta chains below were found in one sample sequenced in a study of T-cell reconstitution after alpha-beta-depleted transplantation in children. The TCRbeta library incorporated unique molecular identifiers. TCRdb re-analysed the PCR reads in MiXCR, keeping a single row per CDR3 protein. Of 750,000 to 950,000 distinct CDR3 sequences detected, less than 20% appear once; the ten largest clones hold about 4.6%. Sequenced here: PBMCs, mostly from graft donor cells, sampled 360 days after TCRalphabeta/CD19-depleted stem cell transplant. These receptors were taken from a male patient aged 10-17 years who had a stem cell transplant for acute lymphoblastic leukemia, so the T cells may come from the graft donor.

There are many counts of this clonotype. The chain carries TRBV7-2 and TRBJ2-4; TRBD2 matches at 14 bases. The J segment lost 4 bases and the V segment lost 4 bases, leaving 6 bases of the junction unmatched. CDR1 and CDR2 from the germline V gene are SGHTA and FQGNSA. The CDR3 has 17 amino acids. The CDR3 DNA reads as TGTGCCAGCAGCTCTAGGACTAGCGGGAGGCTTAAAAACATTCAGTACTTC. The encoded protein is CASSSRTSGRLKNIQYF.

This clonotype was observed a few times. This chain connects TRBV2 to TRBJ1-2; 7 bases align to TRBD1. CDR1 SNHLY and CDR2 FYNNEI come from the germline V gene. The length of the CDR3 is 12 residues. The V gene end was trimmed by 6 bases and the J gene end by 4 bases; junction bases not matched to a gene: 2. The CDR3 loop is CASRTGIYGYTF. The CDR3 region has the DNA TGTGCCAGCAGGACAGGGATCTATGGCTACACCTTC.

This clonotype was seen a handful of times. The rearrangement links TRBV4-1 to TRBJ2-1; TRBD2 matches 10 bases. This CDR3 is built from 18 residues. Germline CDR1 is MGHRA and CDR2 is YSYEKL. V was pared by 4 bases and J by 0 bases, with 9 bases of the junction left unmatched. This CDR3 reads CASSPRLAGASSYNEQFF. The CDR3, as DNA: TGCGCCAGCAGCCCCCGACTAGCGGGTGCAAGCTCCTACAATGAGCAGTTCTTC.

On this clonotype: This may be a read error: a much more frequent sequence differs by one nucleotide. The V call is TRBV5-1, the J call TRBJ2-2, with a possible D match to TRBD2 (5 bases). CDR1 is SGHRS and CDR2 is YFSETQ in the germline V gene. The CDR3 totals 13 residues. CDR3 nucleotides: TGCGCCAGCAGCTTGGGAGTTTTCGGGGAGCCGTTTTTT. It translates to CASSLGVFGEPFF. Full variable domain (outside the CDR3, taken from reference TRBV5-1 and TRBJ2-2): KAGVTQTPRYLIKTRGQQVTLSCSPISGHRSVSWYQQTPGQGLQFLFEYFSETQRNKGNFPGRFSGRQFSNSRSEMNVSTLELGDSALYLCASSLGVFGEPFFGEGSRLTVL.

On this clonotype itself: The junction does not match germline at one end; this may be a read error. V usage is TRBV2 and J usage is TRBJ2-5, with D perhaps TRBD1 or TRBD2 (5 bases each). This CDR3 comprises 13 residues. Per the germline V gene, CDR1 is SNHLY and CDR2 is FYNNEI. The CDR3, as DNA: TGTGCCAGCAGTTATGATAGCGATGGGACCCGGTACTTC. This encodes CASSYDSDGTRYF.

This clonotype was detected many times. J is TRBJ2-1 and V is TRBV9; TRBD1 might be the D (6 bases). V was cut by 6 bases and J by 6 bases, with 10 bases left in between. The CDR3 loop spans 12 amino acids. The germline CDR1 and CDR2 sequences are SGDLS and YYNGEE. In DNA form, the CDR3 reads TGTGCCAGCAAGGGGGTGGGCAATGAGCAGTTCTTC. Protein: CASKGVGNEQFF.